The 24 T cell receptor beta chains in this list originate from one sample, sequenced in a study of T cell responses to AZD1222 COVID-19 vaccine. Using immunoSEQ multiplex PCR, the repertoire was profiled, and TCRdb retains in-frame clones only, with some absent. Of about 64,000 clones in the sample, under 90% were seen once. The sample was peripheral blood, taken 28 days after the second AZD1222 dose. The receptors derive from an adult who received the AZD1222 COVID-19 vaccine.

The rearrangement links TRBV14 to TRBJ1-3, with D perhaps matching TRBD1 (5 bases). The CDR3 has 15 residues. Germline V gene lookup returns CDR1 SGHDN and CDR2 FVKESK. With 0 bases removed from V and 8 bases from J, the gap between germline ends came to 14 bases. The CDR3 bases are TGTGCCAGCAGCCAAGAAGGACCGGGGACGGACACCATATATTTT. Amino acids: CASSQEGPGTDTIYF.

This sequence joins TRBV5-5 and TRBJ2-7, with D perhaps matching TRBD1 (7 bases). Trimming took 0 bases from V and 2 from J, leaving 12 bases between them. Germline CDR1 reads SGHKS; CDR2 reads YYEKEE (reference sequence). The CDR3 runs 15 residues. The CDR3 nucleotides read TGTGCCAGCAGCTTGGAGGGCGGGACAGCCTACGAGCAGTACTTC. This gives the protein CASSLEGGTAYEQYF.

The chain combines TRBV11-2 with TRBJ2-1; 11 bases match TRBD2. V gave up 5 bases and J gave up 3 bases; unmatched junction bases: 12. CDR3 length: 18 amino acids. Germline V gene lookup returns CDR1 SGHAT and CDR2 FQNNGV. CDR3 DNA: TGTGCCAGCAGCCCTATAGCGGGGGGGCCTGTTTTCTACAATGAGCAGTTCTTC. Its protein is CASSPIAGGPVFYNEQFF.

The gene calls are TRBV27 and TRBJ2-2; 10 nucleotides line up with TRBD2. CDR3 size: 16 residues. From germline, CDR1 is MNHEY and CDR2 SMNVEV (reference sequence). V shed 4 bases, J shed 1 base, and the junction held 3 bases outside the gene matches. CDR3: CASSSRLAGNTGELFF. The CDR3 coding sequence is TGTGCCAGCAGTTCAAGACTAGCGGGGAACACCGGGGAGCTGTTTTTT.

V gene TRBV15 combines with J gene TRBJ1-2; the D is unclear. Trimming stripped 2 bases from V and 4 bases from J, with 17 bases between. Germline V CDR1 and CDR2: LNHNV, YYDKDF (reference sequence). The CDR3 length is 16 residues. In nucleotides, the CDR3 is TGTGCCACCAGCAGACAAGGTCGGGGTTTTGCCTATGGCTACACCTTC. Its protein product is CATSRQGRGFAYGYTF.

The sample holds one count of this clone. CDR3 coding DNA: TGTGCCACCAGTCGGGGGATTTCGGCGCGTAACTATGGCTACACCTTC. Translated, it gives CATSRGISARNYGYTF. The gene calls are TRBV24-1 and TRBJ1-2; D is perhaps TRBD1 (5 bases). Trimming pared 6 bases from V and 1 base from J, leaving 17 bases between. This CDR3 has 16 residues. Germline CDR1 reads KGHDR; CDR2 reads SFDVKD.

The chain links TRBV4-3 to TRBJ1-5; D is unresolved. With 0 bases removed from V and 2 bases from J, the gap between germline ends came to 5 bases. Germline assignment: CDR1 LGHNA and CDR2 YSLEER. This CDR3 is 14 amino acids long. The CDR3 is CASSQDVRNQPQHF. The CDR3 nucleotides are TGCGCCAGCAGCCAAGATGTCCGCAATCAGCCCCAGCATTTT.

This chain uses TRBV2 with TRBJ2-5; tentatively, D is TRBD2 (5 bases). V was cut by 11 bases and J by 4 bases, with 17 bases left in between. CDR1 is SNHLY, CDR2 FYNNEI, per germline. There are 13 residues in the CDR3. In DNA, the CDR3 is TGTGCCGGCTCACCCCCTCGGGGAGAGACCCAGTACTTC. This encodes CAGSPPRGETQYF.

The chain joins TRBV12-5 to TRBJ2-5; the match to TRBD1 covers 7 bases. Germline V gives CDR1 LGHNT, CDR2 FRNRAP. With V trimmed by 6 bases and J by 5 bases, 9 bases remained unmatched. CDR3 length equals 14 residues. The CDR3 DNA is TGTGCTAGTGGGGAAGACAGGGACCGGGAGACCCAGTACTTC. Its translation: CASGEDRDRETQYF.

This chain connects TRBV6-2 or TRBV6-3 to TRBJ2-1; maybe TRBD1 (5 bases). Germline V CDR1 and CDR2: MNHEY, SVGEGT. V lost 2 bases to trimming and J lost 5 bases, with 10 bases between them. There are 14 residues in the CDR3. The CDR3 region has the DNA TGTGCCAGCAGTTACAGGGGAACTCACAATGAGCAGTTCTTC. This gives the protein CASSYRGTHNEQFF.

This rearrangement joins TRBV7-9 to TRBJ1-4; no clear D gene. CDR3 length equals 15 residues. Between the trimmed V and J ends, which lost 4 bases and 1 base, there was a span of 10 bases. Germline CDR1 reads SEHNR; CDR2 reads FQNEAQ (reference sequence). The CDR3 spells CASSSLGITNEKLFF. The CDR3, as DNA: TGTGCCAGCAGCTCCTTAGGCATAACTAATGAAAAACTGTTTTTT.

V and J are TRBV5-4 and TRBJ2-7, with 9 bases matching TRBD1. Germline values: CDR1 SGHNT, CDR2 YYREEE (reference sequence). V lost 4 bases to trimming and J lost 3 bases; unmatched junction nucleotides: 8. CDR3 length: 15 residues. CDR3 coding DNA: TGTGCCAGCAGCCATGCGACAGGGGGAGTCTACGAGCAGTACTTC. Translating it yields CASSHATGGVYEQYF.

The chain is built from TRBV5-4 and TRBJ2-1; 8 bases are shared with TRBD1. V lost 0 bases and J lost 4; bases outside the gene matches: 3. CDR1 and CDR2 (germline): SGHNT, YYREEE (reference sequence). The CDR3 extends over 15 amino acids. CDR3 loop: CASSLVGTGYNEQFF. CDR3 bases: TGTGCCAGCAGCTTGGTGGGGACAGGATACAATGAGCAGTTCTTC.

The J gene is TRBJ2-5, the V gene TRBV6-5; 7 positions agree with TRBD2. With V trimmed by 6 bases and J by 5 bases, 9 bases remained unmatched. Germline CDR1 and CDR2: MNHEY and SVGAGI. This CDR3 is built from 14 residues. The CDR3, as DNA: TGTGCCAGCAGATCGGGGGGTCTAACGGAGACCCAGTACTTC. Translated, it gives CASRSGGLTETQYF.

J is TRBJ2-4 and V is TRBV5-1; 9 bases are a match to TRBD1. The CDR3 is 19 amino acids. CDR1 and CDR2 (germline): SGHRS, YFSETQ. J was trimmed by 0 bases and V by 7 bases; bases with no gene match: 17. The CDR3, as DNA: TGCGCCAGCTCCCGGACTTGGAGAGGACAGGGGATAGCCAAAAACATTCAGTACTTC. Translating it yields CASSRTWRGQGIAKNIQYF.

The genes are TRBV12-3 or TRBV12-4 and TRBJ1-2, with D perhaps matching TRBD1 (5 bases). V gave up 6 bases and J gave up 4 bases, with 9 bases separating them. CDR3 length: 12 residues. The CDR3 region is CASSRQSYGYTF. The DNA for the CDR3 is TGTGCCAGCAGCAGACAGTCCTATGGCTACACCTTC.

The V and J genes are TRBV9 and TRBJ1-6; possibly TRBD1 for D (6 bases). The germline V and J ends were trimmed by 7 bases and 9 bases, with 8 bases remaining between them. The CDR3 length is 11 residues. Looked up from germline, CDR1 is SGDLS and CDR2 is YYNGEE. The DNA for the CDR3 is TGTGCCAGCGGGGGGGCTTCACCCCTCCACTTT. This sequence encodes CASGGASPLHF.

There are a few counts of this clone. As DNA, the CDR3 is TGTGCCAGCAGTGAAGCCCCGGGACAGGGAAGTGAAAAACTGTTTTTT. It translates to CASSEAPGQGSEKLFF. The J gene is TRBJ1-4, the V gene TRBV6-1; TRBD1 matches 9 bases. The CDR3 spans 16 residues. The ends lost 0 bases at V and 7 bases at J; junction bases unmatched: 6. Germline CDR1 reads MNHNS; CDR2 reads SASEGT.

The V call is TRBV2, the J call TRBJ1-1; 7 bases map to TRBD1. The CDR3 loop spans 12 amino acids. V shed 8 bases and J 3 bases; nucleotides not matched to a gene: 3. From germline, CDR1 is SNHLY and CDR2 FYNNEI. This CDR3 reads CASGTGDTEAFF. The CDR3 region has the DNA TGTGCCAGCGGTACAGGGGACACTGAAGCTTTCTTT.

This clone was picked up a small number of times. The chain joins TRBV10-3 to TRBJ1-1, with D perhaps matching TRBD1 (5 bases). The CDR3 totals 11 residues. V was clipped by 8 bases and J by 1 base, with 5 bases between them. The V gene's germline CDR1 is ENHRY and CDR2 SYGVKD. The CDR3, as DNA: TGTGCCATCGGACAGAACACTGAAGCTTTCTTT. Encoded protein: CAIGQNTEAFF.

This chain uses TRBV12-3 or TRBV12-4 with TRBJ1-2; D is unclear. Trimming removed 3 bases at V and 9 bases at J, with 11 bases between. CDR3 length: 12 amino acids. The CDR3 is CASSFTGRSYTF. DNA for the CDR3: TGTGCCAGCAGTTTTACGGGAAGAAGCTACACCTTC.

The V gene is TRBV29-1, the J gene TRBJ1-4, with unresolved D. CDR1 is SQVTM and CDR2 is ANQGSEA in the germline V gene. V lost 4 bases, J lost 8 bases, and 14 bases lay in between. The CDR3 extends over 13 amino acids. The CDR3 loop is CSVAQGGPEKLFF. The CDR3 DNA sequence: TGCAGCGTTGCCCAAGGCGGCCCCGAAAAACTGTTTTTT.

This clone was observed a few times. V is TRBV5-1 and J is TRBJ1-5; TRBD1 matches 9 bases. Germline values: CDR1 SGHRS, CDR2 YFSETQ. This CDR3 spans 15 amino acids. V lost 3 bases and J lost 5; bases outside the gene matches: 6. The CDR3 sequence is CASSSGTGNHQPQHF. CDR3 coding DNA: TGCGCCAGCAGCTCCGGGACAGGGAACCATCAGCCCCAGCATTTT.

The V and J genes are TRBV12-2 and TRBJ2-1; the D call of TRBD2 is as the table states it, not checked on the DNA. TRBV12-2 is a recognized pseudogene. The CDR3 covers 16 residues. In DNA form, the CDR3 reads TGTGCAAGTCGCTACCTTGCGTCGGGGGGGCCATGGGAGCAGTTCTTC. Its translation: CASRYLASGGPWEQFF.